This TCR beta chain appears in the sequencing data of a study of molecular identifiers for immune sequencing clone quantification. Sequencing libraries of naive CD8 cells derived from roughly 18,000 to 920,000 sorted cells with 10%, 30% or 50% RNA. The ends lost 5 bases at V and 9 bases at J; junction bases unmatched: 7. The CDR3 totals 12 residues. Germline loops: CDR1 SQVTM, CDR2 ANQGSEA. TCRdb analysed the PCR reads with MiXCR anew, one entry per CDR3 protein. The data hold 100,000 or so distinct CDR3 sequences, with roughly a third observed a single time. This sequence joins TRBV29-1 and TRBJ2-4; 7 bases are shared with TRBD1. Specimen: naive CD8+ T cells from blood, with Jurkat cell RNA spiked in. As for subset: FACS-sorted CD8+CD4-CCR7+CD45RA+ naive T cells. This TCR was recovered from a human donor in good health. Some libraries in this study had Jurkat cell RNA spiked in. The CDR3 spells CSVTGANIIQYF. DNA of the CDR3: TGCAGCGTTACAGGGGCTAATATCATTCAGTACTTC.